This paragraph covers one TCR beta chain sequence. This specimen belongs to a study of T-cell memory formation after mild COVID-19. MiXCR, applied by TCRdb to the 5' RACE reads, yields one record per CDR3 protein. Altogether 150,000 to 200,000 distinct CDR3 sequences are present, around 30% being singletons, with the ten largest covering around 11%. The V segment lost 0 bases and the J segment 0 bases; nucleotides outside the gene matches: 12. There are 20 residues in the CDR3. The germline CDR1 and CDR2 sequences are LGHDT and YNNKEL (reference sequence). The sequenced sample was PBMCs or a T cell subset sorted from them (not recorded which). The clonotype comes from an adult woman who had mild COVID-19 (a few samples of this study predate the infection). Cell type and time point are not known. This chain connects TRBV3-1 to TRBJ1-5; TRBD1 matches at 9 bases. CDR3 sequence: CASSQELAPGQGYSNQPQHF. The CDR3 nucleotides are TGTGCCAGCAGCCAAGAATTGGCCCCGGGACAGGGCTATAGCAATCAGCCCCAGCATTTT.